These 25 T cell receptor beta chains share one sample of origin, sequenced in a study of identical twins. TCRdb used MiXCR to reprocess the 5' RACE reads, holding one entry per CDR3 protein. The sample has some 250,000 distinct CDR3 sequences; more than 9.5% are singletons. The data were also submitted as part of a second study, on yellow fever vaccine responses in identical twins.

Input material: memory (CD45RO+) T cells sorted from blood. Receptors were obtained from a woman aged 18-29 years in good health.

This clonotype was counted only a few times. Written as DNA, the CDR3 is TGCAGTGCCTCGGAACTCAGACTAGCGGGGGCGAATGAGCAGTACTTC. As protein: CSASELRLAGANEQYF. The chain is built from TRBV20-1 and TRBJ2-7; TRBD2 agrees at 12 bases. The CDR3 consists of 16 residues. The germline V gene encodes CDR1 DFQATT and CDR2 SNEGSKA (reference sequence). The junction had 16 bases not matched to a gene; V was cut back by 6 bases and J by 7 bases.

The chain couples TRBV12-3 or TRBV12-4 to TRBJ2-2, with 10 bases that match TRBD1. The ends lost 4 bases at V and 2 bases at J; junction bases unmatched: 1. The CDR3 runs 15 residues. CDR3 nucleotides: TGTGCCAGCAGTTGGGACAGGGGCAACACCGGGGAGCTGTTTTTT. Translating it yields CASSWDRGNTGELFF.

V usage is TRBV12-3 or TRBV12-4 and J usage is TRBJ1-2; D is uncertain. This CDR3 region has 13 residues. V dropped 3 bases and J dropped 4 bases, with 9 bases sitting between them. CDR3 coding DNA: TGTGCCAGCAGTTTTGCAGGCGGCTATGGCTACACCTTC. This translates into CASSFAGGYGYTF.

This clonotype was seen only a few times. The CDR3 DNA is TGCAGTGCTAGAGAGATTGCGGGTTACACTGAAGCTTTCTTT. Protein product: CSAREIAGYTEAFF. The chain combines TRBV20-1 with TRBJ1-1; no reliable D call. This CDR3 comprises 14 residues. Trimming cost V 0 bases and J 3 bases, with 11 bases left between them. CDR1 is DFQATT and CDR2 is SNEGSKA in the germline V gene (reference sequence).

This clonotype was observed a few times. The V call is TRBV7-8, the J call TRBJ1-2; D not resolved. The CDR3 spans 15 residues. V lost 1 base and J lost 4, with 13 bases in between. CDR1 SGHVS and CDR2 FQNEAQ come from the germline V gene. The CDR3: CASSLDNLGGYGYTF. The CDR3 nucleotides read TGTGCCAGCAGCTTAGATAATTTGGGCGGCTATGGCTACACCTTC.

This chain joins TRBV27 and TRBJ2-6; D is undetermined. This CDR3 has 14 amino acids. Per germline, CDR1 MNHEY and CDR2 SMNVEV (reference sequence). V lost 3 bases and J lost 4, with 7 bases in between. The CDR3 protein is CASSFDGGANVLTF. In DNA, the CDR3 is TGTGCCAGCAGTTTTGACGGAGGGGCCAACGTCCTGACTTTC.

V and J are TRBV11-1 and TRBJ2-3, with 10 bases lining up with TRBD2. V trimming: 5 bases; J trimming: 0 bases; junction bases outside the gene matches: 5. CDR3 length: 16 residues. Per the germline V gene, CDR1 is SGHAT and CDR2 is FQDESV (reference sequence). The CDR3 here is CASSPGLALSTDTQYF. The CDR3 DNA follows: TGTGCCAGCAGCCCGGGACTAGCGCTGAGCACAGATACGCAGTATTTT. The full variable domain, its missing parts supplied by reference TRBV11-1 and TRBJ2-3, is EAEVAQSPRYKITEKSQAVAFWCDPISGHATLYWYRQILGQGPELLVQFQDESVVDDSQLPKDRFSAERLKGVDSTLKIQPAELGDSAMYLCASSPGLALSTDTQYFGPGTRLTVL.

The DNA for the CDR3 is TGCAGCATACTAGGGAGGGCCACAGATACGCAGTATTTT. Translated, it gives CSILGRATDTQYF. This chain links TRBV29-1 with TRBJ2-3; the match to TRBD2 covers 7 bases. The germline CDR1 and CDR2 sequences are SQVTM and ANQGSEA. This CDR3 spans 13 amino acids. Unmatched junction bases numbered 7, after V lost 8 bases and J lost 2 bases.

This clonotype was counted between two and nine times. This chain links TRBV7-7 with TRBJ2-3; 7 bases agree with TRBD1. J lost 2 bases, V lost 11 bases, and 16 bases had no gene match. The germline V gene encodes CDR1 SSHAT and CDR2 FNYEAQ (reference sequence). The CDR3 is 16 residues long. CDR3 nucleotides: TGTGCCGGACGAGGGAAGTACAGGGGCTCCACAGATACGCAGTATTTT. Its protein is CAGRGKYRGSTDTQYF.

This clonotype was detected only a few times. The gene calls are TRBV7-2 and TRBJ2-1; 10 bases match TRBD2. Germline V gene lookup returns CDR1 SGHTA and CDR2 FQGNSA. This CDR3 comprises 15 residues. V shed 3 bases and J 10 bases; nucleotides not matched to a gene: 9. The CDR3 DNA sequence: TGTGCCAGCAGCTTTAGTCTAGCGGGAGAAGGCGAGCAGTTCTTC. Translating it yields CASSFSLAGEGEQFF.

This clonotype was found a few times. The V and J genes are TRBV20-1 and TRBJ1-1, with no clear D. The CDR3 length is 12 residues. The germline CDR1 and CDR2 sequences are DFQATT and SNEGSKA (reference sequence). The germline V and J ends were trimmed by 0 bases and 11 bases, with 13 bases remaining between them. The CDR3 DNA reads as TGCAGTGCTAGAGAGGCGACTGTTGGGGCTTTCTTT. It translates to CSAREATVGAFF.

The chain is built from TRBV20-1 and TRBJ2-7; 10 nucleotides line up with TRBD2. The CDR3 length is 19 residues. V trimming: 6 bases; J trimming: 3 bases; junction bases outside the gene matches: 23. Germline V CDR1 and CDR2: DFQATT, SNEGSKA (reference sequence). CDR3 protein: CSASRIGTSAPPGLYEQYF. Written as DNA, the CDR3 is TGCAGTGCGAGCCGGATCGGGACTAGCGCACCCCCGGGCCTCTACGAGCAGTACTTC.

The CDR3 sequence: CASGTGSTTGELFF. CDR3 DNA sequence: TGTGCTAGTGGGACAGGGAGTACCACCGGGGAGCTGTTTTTT. The J gene is TRBJ2-2, the V gene TRBV12-5, with 7 positions matching TRBD1. The CDR3 has 14 residues. V lost 6 bases to trimming and J lost 4 bases; unmatched junction nucleotides: 5. The germline V gene has CDR1 LGHNT and CDR2 FRNRAP.

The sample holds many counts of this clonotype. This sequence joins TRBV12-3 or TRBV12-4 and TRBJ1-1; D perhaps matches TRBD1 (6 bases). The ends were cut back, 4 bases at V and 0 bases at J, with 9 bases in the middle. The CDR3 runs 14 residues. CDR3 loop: CASSSDRMNTEAFF. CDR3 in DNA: TGTGCCAGCAGTTCGGACAGAATGAACACTGAAGCTTTCTTT.

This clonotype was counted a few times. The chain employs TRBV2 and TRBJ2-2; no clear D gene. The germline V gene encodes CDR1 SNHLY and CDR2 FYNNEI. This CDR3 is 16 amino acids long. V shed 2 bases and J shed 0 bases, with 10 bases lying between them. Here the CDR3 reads CASSETRIANTGELFF. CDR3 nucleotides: TGTGCCAGCAGTGAAACCAGGATTGCGAACACCGGGGAGCTGTTTTTT.

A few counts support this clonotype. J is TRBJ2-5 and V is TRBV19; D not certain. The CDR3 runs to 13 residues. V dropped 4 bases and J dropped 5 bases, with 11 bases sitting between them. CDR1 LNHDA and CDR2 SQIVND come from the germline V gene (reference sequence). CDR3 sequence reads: CASSRLTFETQYF. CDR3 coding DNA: TGTGCCAGTAGTAGACTCACGTTCGAGACCCAGTACTTC.

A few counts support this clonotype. The CDR3 coding sequence is TGTGCCAGCCAGCCGGACACCGGGGAGCTGTTTTTT. Translation gives CASQPDTGELFF. This chain joins TRBV19 and TRBJ2-2; no clear D gene. Looked up from germline, CDR1 is LNHDA and CDR2 is SQIVND (reference sequence). The V and J ends lost 9 bases and 3 bases respectively, with 8 bases between them. CDR3 size: 12 residues.

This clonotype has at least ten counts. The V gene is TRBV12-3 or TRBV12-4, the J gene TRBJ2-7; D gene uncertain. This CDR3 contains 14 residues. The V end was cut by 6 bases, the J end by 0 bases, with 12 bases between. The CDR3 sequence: CASRGTTGSYEQYF. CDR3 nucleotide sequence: TGTGCCAGCAGAGGCACTACGGGCTCCTACGAGCAGTACTTC.

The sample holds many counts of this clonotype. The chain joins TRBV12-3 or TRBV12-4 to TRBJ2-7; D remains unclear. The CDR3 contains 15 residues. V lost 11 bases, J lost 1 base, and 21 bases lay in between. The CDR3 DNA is TGTGCCTCCTGGTGGCTCTCAAGTAAGTCCTACGAGCAGTACTTC. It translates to CASWWLSSKSYEQYF.

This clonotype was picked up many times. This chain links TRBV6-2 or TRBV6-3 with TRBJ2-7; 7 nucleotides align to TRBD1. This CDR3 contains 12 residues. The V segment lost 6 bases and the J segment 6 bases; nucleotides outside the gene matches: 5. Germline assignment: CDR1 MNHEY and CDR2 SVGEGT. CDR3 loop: CASSQDRAEQYF. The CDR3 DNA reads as TGTGCCAGCAGCCAAGACAGGGCCGAGCAGTACTTC.

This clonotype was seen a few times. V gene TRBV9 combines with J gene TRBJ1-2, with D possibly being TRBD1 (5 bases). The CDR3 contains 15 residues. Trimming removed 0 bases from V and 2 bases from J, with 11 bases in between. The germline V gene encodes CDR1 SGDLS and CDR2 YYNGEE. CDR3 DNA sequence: TGTGCCAGCAGCGTAGCTGAACAGGTCAACTATGGCTACACCTTC. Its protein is CASSVAEQVNYGYTF.

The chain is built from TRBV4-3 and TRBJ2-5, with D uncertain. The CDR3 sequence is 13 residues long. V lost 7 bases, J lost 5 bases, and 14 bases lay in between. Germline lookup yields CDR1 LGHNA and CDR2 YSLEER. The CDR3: CASNKDLGETQYF. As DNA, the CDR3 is TGCGCCAGCAATAAGGACCTAGGGGAGACCCAGTACTTC.

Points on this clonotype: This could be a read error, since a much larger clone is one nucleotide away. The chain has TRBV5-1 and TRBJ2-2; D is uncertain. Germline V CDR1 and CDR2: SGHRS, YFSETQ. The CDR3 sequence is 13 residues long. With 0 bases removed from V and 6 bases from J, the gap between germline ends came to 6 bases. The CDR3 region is CASSLGPAGELFF. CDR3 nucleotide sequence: TGCGCCAGCAGCTTGGGCCCCGCCGGGGAGCTGTTTTTT.

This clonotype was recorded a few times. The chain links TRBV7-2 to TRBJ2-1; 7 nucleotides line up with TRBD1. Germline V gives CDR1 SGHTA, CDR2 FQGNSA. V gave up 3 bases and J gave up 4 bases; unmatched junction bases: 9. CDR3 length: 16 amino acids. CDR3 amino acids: CASSLSWDSQYNEQFF. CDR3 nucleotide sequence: TGTGCCAGCAGCTTGTCGTGGGACAGCCAATACAATGAGCAGTTCTTC.

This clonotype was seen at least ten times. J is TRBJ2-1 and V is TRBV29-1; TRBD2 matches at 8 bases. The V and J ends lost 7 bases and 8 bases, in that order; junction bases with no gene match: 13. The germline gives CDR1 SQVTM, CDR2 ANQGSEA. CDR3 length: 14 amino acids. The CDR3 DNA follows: TGCAGCGCCCGGACTAGCCTCGGAGTATATGAGCAGTTCTTC. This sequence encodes CSARTSLGVYEQFF.